The 18 T cell receptor beta chains reported below all come from one sample, sequenced in a study of T-cell reconstitution after alpha-beta-depleted transplantation in children. Researchers prepared the TCRbeta library using unique molecular identifiers, the study reports. TCRdb passed the PCR reads through MiXCR, listing each CDR3 protein once. The repertoire holds hundreds of thousands of distinct CDR3 sequences, with over 25% as singletons. The sequencing here drew on PBMCs from the stem cell graft donor, taken from the stem cell graft. These receptor sequences come from a human donor who donated a stem cell graft to a child with aplastic anemia.

V gene TRBV7-9 combines with J gene TRBJ1-5, with D maybe TRBD1 (5 bases). Germline-derived CDR1 and CDR2 are SEHNR and FQNEAQ (reference sequence). The CDR3 is made up of 13 amino acids. V dropped 5 bases and J dropped 6 bases, with 11 bases sitting between them. The CDR3, as DNA: TGTGCCAGCAGCCAAGAGGACACTCAGCCCCAGCATTTT. It translates to CASSQEDTQPQHF.

This clonotype came up a few times. The J gene is TRBJ1-2, the V gene TRBV30; D is uncertain. This CDR3 has 10 amino acids. Trimming removed 5 bases from V and 8 bases from J, with 9 bases in between. CDR1 is GTSNPN, CDR2 SVGIG, per germline (reference sequence). The CDR3 nucleotides are TGTGCCTGGGGGGAGACCGGCTACACCTTC. Amino acids: CAWGETGYTF. Complete variable domain (other parts from reference TRBV30 and TRBJ1-2): SQTIHQWPATLVQPVGSPLSLECTVEGTSNPNLYWYRQAAGRGLQLLFYSVGIGQISSEVPQNLSASRPQDRQFILSSKKLLLSDSGFYLCAWGETGYTFGSGTRLTVV.

CDR3 loop: CASRRTGPDTQYF. DNA of the CDR3: TGTGCCAGCAGGCGGACAGGTCCAGATACGCAGTATTTT. V gene TRBV6-1 combines with J gene TRBJ2-3, with TRBD1 matching 7 bases. The ends lost 6 bases at V and 4 bases at J; junction bases unmatched: 4. The germline CDR1 and CDR2 sequences are MNHNS and SASEGT. CDR3 size: 13 residues.

The J gene is TRBJ2-1, the V gene TRBV20-1, with TRBD2 matching 11 bases. After removal of 3 bases from V and 9 bases from J, the junction contained 4 bases not matched to a gene. The CDR3 is 13 residues long. CDR1 is DFQATT and CDR2 is SNEGSKA in the germline V gene (reference sequence). The CDR3 loop is CSASMTSGAEQFF. The CDR3 DNA reads as TGCAGTGCTAGCATGACTAGCGGGGCTGAGCAGTTCTTC.

The sample holds a few counts of this clonotype. The V call is TRBV28, the J call TRBJ2-3; D ambiguous. There are 12 residues in the CDR3. V lost 3 bases, J lost 6 bases, and 7 bases lay in between. Per the germline V gene, CDR1 is MDHEN and CDR2 is SYDVKM. In nucleotides, the CDR3 is TGTGCCAGCAGTTTCAGTAGCGATACGCAGTATTTT. Translated: CASSFSSDTQYF. Drawing the rest from reference TRBV28 and TRBJ2-3, the complete variable domain is DVKVTQSSRYLVKRTGEKVFLECVQDMDHENMFWYRQDPGLGLRLIYFSYDVKMKEKGDIPEGYSVSREKKERFSLILESASTNQTSMYLCASSFSSDTQYFGPGTRLTVL.

The rearrangement uses TRBV20-1 and TRBJ1-2; TRBD1 aligns across 9 bases. Trimming took 8 bases from V and 4 from J; bases not matched to a gene: 5. The germline V gene has CDR1 DFQATT and CDR2 SNEGSKA (reference sequence). There are 12 residues in the CDR3. CDR3 nucleotides: TGCAGTACTGGACAGGGGTCCTATGGCTACACCTTC. Its protein is CSTGQGSYGYTF.

V is TRBV25-1 and J is TRBJ2-7; D is unclear. The CDR3 totals 11 residues. V lost 6 bases and J lost 9, with 12 bases in between. Per the germline V gene, CDR1 is MGHDK and CDR2 is SYGVNS. The CDR3 loop is CASSKNRGQYF. DNA for the CDR3: TGTGCCAGCAGCAAGAACAGAGGGCAGTACTTC.

This clonotype was recorded a few times. The rearrangement links TRBV7-3 to TRBJ1-1; a possible D gene is TRBD1 (5 bases). V lost 1 base and J lost 1, with 10 bases in between. Germline CDR1 SGHTA, CDR2 FQGTGA. The CDR3 runs 15 residues. CDR3 in amino acids: CASSLSGTTNTEAFF. The CDR3 DNA follows: TGTGCCAGCAGCTTAAGTGGGACGACGAACACTGAAGCTTTCTTT.

V usage is TRBV25-1 and J usage is TRBJ1-3; no reliable D call. The CDR3 sequence is 14 residues long. The ends were cut back, 0 bases at V and 0 bases at J, with 3 bases in the middle. CDR1 and CDR2 from the germline V gene are MGHDK and SYGVNS. The CDR3 loop reads CASSEYSSGNTIYF. The DNA for the CDR3 is TGTGCCAGCAGTGAATACAGCTCTGGAAACACCATATATTTT.

This clonotype was seen a handful of times. The V gene is TRBV5-1, the J gene TRBJ2-1, with 7 bases identical to TRBD2. The CDR3 totals 16 residues. CDR1 SGHRS and CDR2 YFSETQ come from the germline V gene. V dropped 0 bases and J dropped 2; count of bases not matched to a gene: 5. The CDR3 sequence is CASSLASGLTYNEQFF. In DNA, the CDR3 is TGCGCCAGCAGCTTGGCTAGCGGTTTAACCTACAATGAGCAGTTCTTC.

This clonotype has a handful of counts. This chain joins TRBV28 and TRBJ2-3; 9 bases align to TRBD2. CDR1 is MDHEN and CDR2 is SYDVKM in the germline V gene. The CDR3 runs to 14 residues. V trimming: 4 bases; J trimming: 3 bases; junction bases outside the gene matches: 2. The CDR3 loop reads CASSWREGTDTQYF. CDR3 DNA: TGTGCCAGCAGTTGGCGGGAGGGAACAGATACGCAGTATTTT. Combining the CDR3 with reference TRBV28 and TRBJ2-3 gives the whole variable domain DVKVTQSSRYLVKRTGEKVFLECVQDMDHENMFWYRQDPGLGLRLIYFSYDVKMKEKGDIPEGYSVSREKKERFSLILESASTNQTSMYLCASSWREGTDTQYFGPGTRLTVL.

This clonotype has more than one count but fewer than ten. The V and J genes are TRBV11-3 and TRBJ1-2; D is unresolved. In germline, CDR1 is SGHNT, CDR2 YENEEA. The ends were cut back, 2 bases at V and 3 bases at J, with 13 bases in the middle. This CDR3 has 15 residues. For the CDR3, the DNA is TGTGCCAGCAGCTTATCGTCCCCGGGAGACTATGGCTACACCTTC. Its protein is CASSLSSPGDYGYTF.

The chain combines TRBV29-1 with TRBJ2-1; no reliable D call. CDR1 and CDR2 from the germline V gene are SQVTM and ANQGSEA. CDR3 size: 11 residues. Deletions cut 0 bases from V and 10 bases from J, with 7 bases between. CDR3 sequence (DNA): TGCAGCGTTGAAGATCCGCCCGAGCAGTTCTTC. It specifies CSVEDPPEQFF.

The genes are TRBV5-5 and TRBJ2-3; D is unresolved. The V gene lost 1 base and the J gene lost 0 bases, with 15 bases spanning the gap. Germline V gene lookup returns CDR1 SGHKS and CDR2 YYEKEE (reference sequence). The CDR3 is 17 residues long. The CDR3 loop reads CASSLPVGGSSTDTQYF. CDR3 bases: TGTGCCAGCAGCTTGCCAGTGGGCGGTTCTAGCACAGATACGCAGTATTTT.

The chain is built from TRBV4-3 and TRBJ1-2, with TRBD1 matching over 9 bases. This CDR3 has 15 amino acids. Trimming removed 3 bases from V and 6 bases from J; junction bases left unmatched: 8. The germline V gene encodes CDR1 LGHNA and CDR2 YSLEER. The CDR3 sequence: CASSQPGTGYDGYTF. CDR3 DNA: TGCGCCAGCAGCCAGCCCGGGACAGGGTACGATGGCTACACCTTC.

The CDR3 nucleotides are TGTGCCAGCAGCTCCACAGGGAACAATGAGCAGTTCTTC. Translated, it gives CASSSTGNNEQFF. The chain uses TRBV11-2 and TRBJ2-1; D possibly corresponds to TRBD1 (6 bases). Trimming left V 4 bases short and J 5 bases short, with 9 bases between. From germline, CDR1 is SGHAT and CDR2 FQNNGV. The CDR3 length is 13 residues. The variable domain in full, completed from reference TRBV11-2 and TRBJ2-1, reads EAGVAQSPRYKIIEKRQSVAFWCNPISGHATLYWYQQILGQGPKLLIQFQNNGVVDDSQLPKDRFSAERLKGVDSTLKIQPAKLEDSAVYLCASSSTGNNEQFFGPGTRLTVL.

V usage is TRBV11-2 and J usage is TRBJ2-5, with D perhaps given as TRBD1 or TRBD2 (8 bases each). From germline, CDR1 is SGHAT and CDR2 FQNNGV. Trimming removed 6 bases from V and 9 bases from J, with 26 bases in between. The CDR3 loop spans 16 amino acids. The CDR3 sequence is CASRDSGTGLRGAQYF. The CDR3 region has the DNA TGTGCCAGCAGGGATTCCGGGACAGGATTGCGGGGGGCCCAGTACTTC.

The CDR3 loop is CASSLDAGSPSTDTQYF. CDR3 DNA sequence: TGTGCCAGCAGCTTAGATGCAGGGAGCCCTAGCACAGATACGCAGTATTTT. The chain has TRBV11-2 and TRBJ2-3; D is tentatively TRBD1 or TRBD2 (5 bases each). Between the trimmed V and J ends, which lost 0 bases and 0 bases, there was a span of 13 bases. This CDR3 region has 17 residues. Germline-derived CDR1 and CDR2 are SGHAT and FQNNGV.